This TCR beta chain is drawn from a study of blood T cell repertoires in COVID-19. Study as a whole: T cells, B-cell-depleted T cells, or PBMCs provided the cDNA or gDNA that served as material.

CDR3 length equals 15 residues. Germline V gene sequence: CDR1 SGHTA, CDR2 FQGNSA. V was pared by 8 bases and J by 4 bases, with 13 bases of the junction left unmatched. Study processing details: Amplifying reference gene primers gave estimates of nucleated cell counts. The data were produced by immunoSEQ multiplex PCR, yet TCRdb's version contains in-frame clones alone and is incomplete. The V and J calls and clone size are taken from that table; D and trimming were inferred from the DNA. Among some 270,000 clones listed, roughly 88% were seen once. The sample holds a few counts of this clone. All enrollees were roughly 18 to 89 years old and from fewer than 30 US areas. Researchers sorted participants into cohorts using their self-reported clinical history.

The source material was PBMCs or T cells enriched from blood (not recorded which). The origin of this receptor is a woman aged 35 to 49 who had been exposed to COVID-19. The rearrangement links TRBV7-2 to TRBJ1-2; 7 bases are a match to TRBD1. CDR3 in DNA: TGTGCCAGCGGGGGAAGGGGGCAGGGCCTCTATGGCTACACCTTC. Residues: CASGGRGQGLYGYTF.